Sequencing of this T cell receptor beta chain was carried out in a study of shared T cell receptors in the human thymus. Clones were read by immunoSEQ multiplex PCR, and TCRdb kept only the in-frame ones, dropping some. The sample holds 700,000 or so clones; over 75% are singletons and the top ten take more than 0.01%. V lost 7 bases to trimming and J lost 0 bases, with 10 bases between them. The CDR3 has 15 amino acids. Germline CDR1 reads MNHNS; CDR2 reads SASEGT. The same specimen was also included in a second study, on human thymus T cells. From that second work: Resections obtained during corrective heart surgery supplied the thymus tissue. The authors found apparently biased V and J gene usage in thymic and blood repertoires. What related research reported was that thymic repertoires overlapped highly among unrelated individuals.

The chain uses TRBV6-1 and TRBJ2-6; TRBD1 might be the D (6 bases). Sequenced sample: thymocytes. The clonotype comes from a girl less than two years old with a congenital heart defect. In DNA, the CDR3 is TGTGCCAGCAACGACAGGCCCTCTGGGGCCAACGTCCTGACTTTC. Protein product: CASNDRPSGANVLTF.